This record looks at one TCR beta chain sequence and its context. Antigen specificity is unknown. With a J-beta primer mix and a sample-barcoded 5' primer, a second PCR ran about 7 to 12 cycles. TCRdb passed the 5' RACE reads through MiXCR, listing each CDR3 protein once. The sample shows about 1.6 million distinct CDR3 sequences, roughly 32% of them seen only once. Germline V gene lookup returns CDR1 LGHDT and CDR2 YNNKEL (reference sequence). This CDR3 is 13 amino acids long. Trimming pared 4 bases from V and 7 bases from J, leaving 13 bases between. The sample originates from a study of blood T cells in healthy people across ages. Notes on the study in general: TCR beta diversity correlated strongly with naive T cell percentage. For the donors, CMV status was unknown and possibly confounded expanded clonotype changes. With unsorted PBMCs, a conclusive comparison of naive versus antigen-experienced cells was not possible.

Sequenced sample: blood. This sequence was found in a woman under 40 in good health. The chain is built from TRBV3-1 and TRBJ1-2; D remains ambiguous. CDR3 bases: TGTGCCAGCAGCCTCACTAGGGCTGGTGGCTACACCTTC. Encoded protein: CASSLTRAGGYTF.